This T cell receptor beta chain appears in the sequencing data of a study of human T cells and chemical hapten exposure. Noted time point: healthy volunteer bleed at 2 weeks. Total RNA extraction was carried out from unfractionated whole blood. Germline V gene data show CDR1 as SEHNR and CDR2 as FQNEAQ (reference sequence). The CDR3 consists of 17 residues. The ends lost 5 bases at V and 4 bases at J; junction bases unmatched: 13. Separate cDNA molecules received unique molecular identifiers, which the library attached to them. TCRdb re-called the RACE reads through MiXCR, storing one row per CDR3 protein. The table shows roughly 130,000 distinct CDR3 sequences, with approximately 9.1% occurring only once. This clonotype was observed a handful of times.

The sequencing input was whole blood. V usage is TRBV7-9 and J usage is TRBJ1-1, with TRBD1 identical over 10 bases. The TCR originated in a male donor in good health. Some clones in this sample may be carry-over from other donors' samples. DNA of the CDR3: TGTGCCAGCAGCCAAAATGACAGGGGGCGTCGGTTCACTGAAGCTTTCTTT. Its translation: CASSQNDRGRRFTEAFF.